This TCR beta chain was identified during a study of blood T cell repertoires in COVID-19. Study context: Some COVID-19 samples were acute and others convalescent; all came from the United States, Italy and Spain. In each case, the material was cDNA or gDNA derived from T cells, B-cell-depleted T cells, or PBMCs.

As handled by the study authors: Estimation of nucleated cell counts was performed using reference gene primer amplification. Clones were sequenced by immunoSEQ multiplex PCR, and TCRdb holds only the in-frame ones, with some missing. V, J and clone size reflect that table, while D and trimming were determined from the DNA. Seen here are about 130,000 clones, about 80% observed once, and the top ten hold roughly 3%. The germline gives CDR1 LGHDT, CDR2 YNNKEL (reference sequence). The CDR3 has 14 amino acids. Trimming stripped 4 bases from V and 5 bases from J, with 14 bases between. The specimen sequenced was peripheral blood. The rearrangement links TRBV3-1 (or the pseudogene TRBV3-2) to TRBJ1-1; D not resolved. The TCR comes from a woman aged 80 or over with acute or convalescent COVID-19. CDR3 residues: CASSPVRGRTEAFF. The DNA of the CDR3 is TGTGCCAGCAGCCCGGTTCGAGGTCGGACTGAAGCTTTCTTT.